One sample yielded the 17 T cell receptor beta chains listed below, sequenced in a study of T cells in Graves' hyperthyroidism and ophthalmopathy. RNA transcripts yielded amplified TCR beta CDR3 regions. First-round RT-PCR targeting the TCR CDR3 was performed with the HTBI primer set. From the multiplex PCR reads, TCRdb called clonotypes with MiXCR, one entry per CDR3 protein. The profile covers roughly 380,000 distinct CDR3 sequences, with around 13% appearing a single time and 5% to 6.5% taken by the ten largest. The sample comprised blood. The receptors come from a woman aged 18-30 years with Graves' hyperthyroidism.

This clonotype has ten or more counts. The gene calls are TRBV3-1 and TRBJ2-7; the match to TRBD1 covers 8 bases. The V segment lost 4 bases and the J segment 3 bases; nucleotides outside the gene matches: 11. From germline, CDR1 is LGHDT and CDR2 YNNKEL (reference sequence). This CDR3 comprises 16 residues. The CDR3 bases are TGTGCCAGCAGCCCCGCTGGGGGGACAGGCCGCTACGAGCAGTACTTC. Translating it yields CASSPAGGTGRYEQYF.

A remark on this clonotype: The junction and the germline gene differ at one end; a read error may be behind it. This chain uses TRBV7-9 with TRBJ2-1, with 7 bases lining up with TRBD2. CDR3 length equals 16 residues. Germline V gives CDR1 SEHNR, CDR2 FQNEAQ (reference sequence). CDR3 sequence reads: CASGLISAGLGNEQFF. The CDR3 nucleotides are TGTGCCAGCGGCTTAATATCAGCGGGATTAGGAAATGAGCAGTTCTTC.

This clonotype showed up many times. The chain joins TRBV28 to TRBJ1-6, with D possibly TRBD1 on 5 matching bases. The CDR3 extends over 14 amino acids. The ends were cut back, 8 bases at V and 8 bases at J, with 16 bases in the middle. CDR1 and CDR2 from the germline V gene are MDHEN and SYDVKM. The CDR3 protein is CASAAGGAYSPLHF. As DNA, the CDR3 is TGTGCCAGCGCCGCGGGTGGGGCTTATTCACCCCTCCACTTT.

This clonotype was counted a few times. The chain joins TRBV15 to TRBJ2-1; perhaps D is TRBD1 or TRBD2 (5 bases each). Germline CDR1 is LNHNV and CDR2 is YYDKDF (reference sequence). The CDR3 consists of 15 residues. Trimming cost V 5 bases and J 6 bases, with 17 bases left between them. The DNA for the CDR3 is TGTGCCACCAGCCCCCCCGGGACCCTTAGCAATGAGCAGTTCTTC. Its translation: CATSPPGTLSNEQFF.

This clonotype has ten or more counts. The J gene is TRBJ2-5, the V gene TRBV27; 12 bases map to TRBD2. V trimming: 6 bases; J trimming: 1 base; junction bases outside the gene matches: 3. From germline, CDR1 is MNHEY and CDR2 SMNVEV (reference sequence). CDR3 length: 15 amino acids. DNA of the CDR3: TGTGCCAGCAGCGGACTAGCGGGAAGCCAAGAGACCCAGTACTTC. Its protein is CASSGLAGSQETQYF.

This clonotype showed up just a few times. The CDR3 protein is CASSSMTGFGSTGELFF. The CDR3 nucleotides read TGTGCCAGCAGCTCCATGACAGGGTTCGGGAGCACCGGGGAGCTGTTTTTT. This sequence joins TRBV7-3 and TRBJ2-2; possibly TRBD1 for D (7 bases). Germline CDR1 and CDR2: SGHTA and FQGTGA. V was clipped by 4 bases and J by 4 bases, with 19 bases between them. The CDR3 is 17 amino acids.

This clonotype has a handful of counts. The chain joins TRBV30 to TRBJ1-3; D remains ambiguous. CDR1 is GTSNPN, CDR2 SVGIG, per germline (reference sequence). The CDR3 extends over 14 amino acids. Trimming took off 1 base at V and 4 bases at J, with 11 bases between the two ends. The CDR3 region is CAWSENTHGNTIYF. The CDR3 nucleotides read TGTGCCTGGAGTGAAAATACTCACGGAAACACCATATATTTT.

This clonotype came up many times. The chain carries TRBV11-2 and TRBJ1-5; no clear D. Germline V gene lookup returns CDR1 SGHAT and CDR2 FQNNGV. The CDR3 covers 14 residues. V shed 1 base and J shed 5 bases, with 9 bases lying between them. The CDR3 region is CASSLAGSYQPQHF. CDR3 in DNA: TGTGCCAGCAGCTTAGCTGGCAGTTATCAGCCCCAGCATTTT.

This clonotype was counted many times. This chain uses TRBV7-9 with TRBJ1-6; 10 bases agree with TRBD1. The CDR3 runs 17 residues. The germline V gene has CDR1 SEHNR and CDR2 FQNEAQ (reference sequence). V was clipped by 5 bases and J by 7 bases; unmatched bases: 11. The CDR3 loop reads CASSEGIKGQGNSPLHF. CDR3 in DNA: TGTGCCAGCAGCGAAGGAATTAAGGGACAGGGGAATTCACCCCTCCACTTT.

This clonotype turned up a few times. The chain uses TRBV6-1 and TRBJ2-7; no reliable D call. This CDR3 has 13 residues. V lost 8 bases, J lost 3 bases, and 14 bases lay in between. Germline CDR1 is MNHNS and CDR2 is SASEGT. The CDR3 region has the DNA TGTGCCAGCCGTGGGTTTGGGAACTACGAGCAGTACTTC. Its translation: CASRGFGNYEQYF.

The rearrangement links TRBV7-9 to TRBJ1-5; 11 bases line up with TRBD1. J lost 6 bases, V lost 1 base, and 8 bases had no gene match. This CDR3 contains 17 residues. Germline V gene lookup returns CDR1 SEHNR and CDR2 FQNEAQ (reference sequence). CDR3 region: CASSLGGGTGGPQPQHF. Written as DNA, the CDR3 is TGTGCCAGCAGCTTAGGAGGGGGGACAGGGGGACCTCAGCCCCAGCATTTT.

This clonotype showed up many times. This rearrangement joins TRBV5-1 to TRBJ2-2; 9 nucleotides agree with TRBD1. Germline trimming cut 3 bases from V and 9 bases from J; bases unmatched to any gene: 6. Germline CDR1 and CDR2: SGHRS and YFSETQ. The CDR3 covers 14 residues. Here the CDR3 reads CASSSATGGRELFF. DNA of the CDR3: TGCGCCAGCAGCTCTGCCACAGGGGGCAGGGAGCTGTTTTTT.

The chain uses TRBV30 and TRBJ1-2; TRBD1 matches 10 bases. The length of the CDR3 is 16 residues. CDR1 and CDR2 (germline): GTSNPN, SVGIG (reference sequence). The junction had 8 bases not matched to a gene; V was cut back by 2 bases and J by 2 bases. In DNA, the CDR3 is TGTGCCTGGAGTAGTAAGGACAGGGGGAAGAACTATGGCTACACCTTC. This gives the protein CAWSSKDRGKNYGYTF.

This clonotype has a count of ten or more. The chain recombines TRBV7-9 with TRBJ2-1; TRBD1 aligns across 7 bases. CDR1 and CDR2 from the germline V gene are SEHNR and FQNEAQ (reference sequence). V was pared by 1 base and J by 6 bases, with 6 bases of the junction left unmatched. CDR3 length equals 15 residues. CDR3: CASSLVRTGSNEQFF. CDR3 coding DNA: TGTGCCAGCAGCTTAGTACGGACAGGATCCAATGAGCAGTTCTTC.

The chain combines TRBV20-1 with TRBJ1-5; D is possibly TRBD1 (6 bases). Trimming took 6 bases from V and 4 from J, leaving 16 bases between them. Germline CDR1 reads DFQATT; CDR2 reads SNEGSKA (reference sequence). The CDR3 spans 14 residues. The CDR3 DNA follows: TGCAGTGCCAGCAGCGGACAGCAAAATCAGCCCCAGCATTTT. Translated: CSASSGQQNQPQHF.

This clonotype was seen repeatedly, ten times or more. This rearrangement joins TRBV11-2 to TRBJ1-3; no clear D. Trimming took off 2 bases at V and 4 bases at J, with 12 bases between the two ends. CDR1 is SGHAT and CDR2 is FQNNGV in the germline V gene. The CDR3 is 15 residues long. The CDR3 DNA reads TGTGCCAGCAGCTTACGCGGGAGAGAAGGAAACACCATATATTTT. Amino acids: CASSLRGREGNTIYF.

The V and J genes are TRBV20-1 and TRBJ2-1; 16 positions match TRBD2. The CDR3 has 14 amino acids. From germline, CDR1 is DFQATT and CDR2 SNEGSKA (reference sequence). The V gene end was trimmed by 5 bases and the J gene end by 10 bases; junction bases not matched to a gene: 5. The CDR3 sequence is CSAPGTSGRAEQFF. CDR3 sequence (DNA): TGCAGTGCTCCCGGGACTAGCGGGAGGGCCGAGCAGTTCTTC.